This TCR beta chain is from a study of post-analysis software for immune sequencing data. Regarding the study as a whole: Included in a set of about 5 TRBV segments more frequent in patients than controls were TRBV5-6, TRBV5-1 and TRBV20-1.

Of note for this clonotype: Its antigen is as yet unknown.

Included in the TCR beta cDNA libraries were unique molecular identifiers. T cells, about 0.9 to 10 million of them, yielded approximately 530,000 cDNA molecules. MiXCR, applied by TCRdb to the PCR reads, yields one record per CDR3 protein. Of about 760,000 distinct CDR3 sequences listed, about 27% are singletons. The CDR3 is made up of 15 amino acids. Trimming took 6 bases from V and 0 from J, leaving 13 bases between them. The rearrangement joins TRBV12-3 or TRBV12-4 to TRBJ2-3, with a possible D match to TRBD2 (6 bases). The receptor was derived from a girl aged 5 to 17 with multiple sclerosis. Sequencing used blood. DNA for the CDR3: TGTGCCAGCAGGGGATGGGGGGAAAGCACAGATACGCAGTATTTT. It specifies CASRGWGESTDTQYF.